The sequence of this T cell receptor beta chain was determined in a study of T-cell reconstitution after alpha-beta-depleted transplantation in children. Preparing the TCRbeta library involved the use of unique molecular identifiers. TCRdb reanalysed the PCR reads using MiXCR and keeps one entry per CDR3 protein. Seen here are 600,000 to 700,000 distinct CDR3 sequences, 15% to 20% observed once, and the top ten hold 1.1%. CDR1 GTSNPN and CDR2 SVGIG come from the germline V gene (reference sequence). The CDR3 loop spans 14 amino acids. The J segment lost 0 bases and the V segment lost 3 bases, leaving 0 bases of the junction unmatched.

The sequencing here drew on PBMCs from the stem cell graft donor, taken from the stem cell graft. The V gene is TRBV30, the J gene TRBJ2-3, with 10 bases fitting TRBD2. This TCR was sampled from a human donor who donated a stem cell graft to a child with acute myeloid leukemia. CDR3 bases: TGTGCCTGGAGGACTAGCGGGAGCACAGATACGCAGTATTTT. Translated: CAWRTSGSTDTQYF.